This record covers a single T cell receptor (beta chain). The antigen remains unidentified. Each donor gave approximately 9.5 milliliters of peripheral blood. The total RNA that was extracted per sample amounted to at least 5 micrograms. PCR was performed a second time for roughly 7 to 11 cycles using a sample-barcoded 5' primer and a J-beta primer mix. TCRdb re-called the 5' RACE reads through MiXCR, storing one row per CDR3 protein. There are 1.2 million to 1.5 million distinct CDR3 sequences in the sample; roughly 64% occur only once, and 6.7% lies in the top ten. The data belong to a study of blood T cells in healthy people across ages. Findings and limits, study-wide: The recorded TCR beta diversity per million T cells decreased in a roughly linear manner with age. Researchers said unsorted PBMCs prevented a conclusive naive versus antigen-experienced comparison.

CDR1 and CDR2 (germline): SGHVS, FQNEAQ. Trimming shortened V by 1 base and J by 4 bases, and 16 bases separated the two germline ends. The CDR3 covers 16 residues. This TCR was sampled from a man aged 18 to 35 in good health. The V call is TRBV7-8, the J call TRBJ1-2; weak D call: TRBD1 (5 bases). Sequences were obtained from blood. The DNA of the CDR3 is TGTGCCAGCAGCTTAGGTTGGTCCGGGGCGGTCTATGGCTACACCTTC. Encoded protein: CASSLGWSGAVYGYTF.